This T cell receptor (beta chain) comes out of a study of blood T cell repertoires in COVID-19. Overall study: The samples span acute and convalescent COVID-19 from the United States, Italy and Spain.

V was pared by 6 bases and J by 6 bases, with 7 bases of the junction left unmatched. Per germline, CDR1 SNHLY and CDR2 FYNNEI. CDR3 size: 15 residues. Original handling: Cell counts per sample came from amplifying reference gene primers. Data came from immunoSEQ multiplex PCR; TCRdb stores just in-frame clones and leaves some out. V, J and clone size are those of that table, while D and trimming were read from the DNA. Among almost 35,000 clones listed, over 90% were seen once. The material sequenced was peripheral blood. The J gene is TRBJ2-3, the V gene TRBV2; 12 nucleotides line up with TRBD2. The clonotype originates from a man in his 60s with active or convalescent COVID-19. CDR3 nucleotides: TGTGCCAGCAGGGGTCTAGCGGGAGGGCCTGATACGCAGTATTTT. Its protein is CASRGLAGGPDTQYF.